The 2 T cell receptor beta chains below all came from one sample that was sequenced in a study of early T cells in non-severe SARS-CoV-2 infection. TCRdb re-analysed the 5' RACE reads in MiXCR, keeping a single row per CDR3 protein. The sample comprises 30,000 or so distinct CDR3 sequences, approximately 5.1% of which are singletons, and approximately 25% rests with the top ten. Sequenced: whole blood. These receptors were taken from an adult who was a healthcare worker with PCR-confirmed SARS-CoV-2 infection or an uninfected control (not recorded which).

This clonotype was counted ten times or more. The chain is built from TRBV30 and TRBJ2-1; D may be TRBD1 or TRBD2 (7 bases each). V lost 1 base and J 9 bases, leaving 19 bases between the germline ends. This CDR3 contains 15 residues. Germline assignment: CDR1 GTSNPN and CDR2 SVGIG (reference sequence). The CDR3, as DNA: TGTGCCTGGAGTGCCCCCAGGGGGGGGTTGCTTGAGCAGTTCTTC. Translation gives CAWSAPRGGLLEQFF.

V gene TRBV7-6 combines with J gene TRBJ2-3, with TRBD2 matching 8 bases. The CDR3 length is 17 residues. V gave up 1 base and J gave up 6 bases; unmatched junction bases: 12. Germline CDR1 and CDR2: SGHVS and FNYEAQ. In DNA, the CDR3 is TGTGCCAGCAGCTTAGGGCCTAGCGGGTTTTCGGTGGATACGCAGTATTTT. This encodes CASSLGPSGFSVDTQYF.